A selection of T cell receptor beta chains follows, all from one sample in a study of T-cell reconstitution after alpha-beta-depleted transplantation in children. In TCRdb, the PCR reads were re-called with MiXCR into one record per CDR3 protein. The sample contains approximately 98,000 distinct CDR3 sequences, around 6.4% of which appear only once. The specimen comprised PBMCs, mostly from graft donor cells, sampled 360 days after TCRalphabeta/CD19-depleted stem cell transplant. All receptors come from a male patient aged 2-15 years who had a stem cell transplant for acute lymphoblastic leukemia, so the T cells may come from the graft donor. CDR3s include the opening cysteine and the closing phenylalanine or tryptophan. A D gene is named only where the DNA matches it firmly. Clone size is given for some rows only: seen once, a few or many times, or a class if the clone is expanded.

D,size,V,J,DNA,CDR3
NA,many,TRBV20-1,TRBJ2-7,TGCAGTGCTAGTGGCCTCGACGAGCAGTACTTC,CSASGLDEQYF
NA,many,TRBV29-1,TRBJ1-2,TGCAGCGTTGAAGGCGCCAGAGGCACCTTC,CSVEGARGTF
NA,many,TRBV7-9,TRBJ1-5,TGTGCCAGCAGCTTATGGGGGGATCAGCCCCAGCATTTT,CASSLWGDQPQHF
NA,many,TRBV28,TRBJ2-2,TGTGCCAGCAGTTTAAGGGGTAGTCGGGAGCTGTTTTTT,CASSLRGSRELFF
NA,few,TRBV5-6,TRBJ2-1,TGTGCCAGCAGCTTGGGGGGTGGACATGGCGAGCAGTTCTTC,CASSLGGGHGEQFF
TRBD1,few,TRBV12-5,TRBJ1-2,TGTGCTAGTGGCCGAGGGGGCGACTATGGCTACACCTTC,CASGRGGDYGYTF
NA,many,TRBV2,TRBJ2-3,TGTGCCAGCAGTGAATTGGGAATTGAAGGCACAGATACGCAGTATTTT,CASSELGIEGTDTQYF
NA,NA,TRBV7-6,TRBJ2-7,TGTGCCAGCAGCTTAGGGATAGGGGCTAGCTACGAGCAGTACTTC,CASSLGIGASYEQYF
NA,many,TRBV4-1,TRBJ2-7,TGCGCCAGCAGTCCCGACAGTTATTACGAGCAGTACTTC,CASSPDSYYEQYF
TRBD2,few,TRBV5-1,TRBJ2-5,TGCGCCAGCAGCTCCGGGGGGGCCCCCGCCGGAGAGACCCAGTACTTC,CASSSGGAPAGETQYF
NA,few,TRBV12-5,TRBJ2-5,TGTGCTAGTGGTTCCAATACGCTGCTCCAGTACTTC,CASGSNTLLQYF
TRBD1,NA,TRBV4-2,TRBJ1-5,TGTGCCAGCAGCCATGACAGGGGTGGCAATCAGCCCCAGCATTTT,CASSHDRGGNQPQHF
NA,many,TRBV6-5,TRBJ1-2,TGTGCCAGCAGTTACAGTCATTTATCCGCCTATGGCTACACCTTC,CASSYSHLSAYGYTF
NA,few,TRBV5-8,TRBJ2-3,TGTGCCAGCAGCTTGGGGCCTCCCAGCACAGATACGCAGTATTTT,CASSLGPPSTDTQYF
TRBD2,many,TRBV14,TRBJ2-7,TGTGCCAGCAGCCCCCGACTAGCGGGAGTTGGCGAGCAGTACTTC,CASSPRLAGVGEQYF
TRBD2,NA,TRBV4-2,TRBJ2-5,TGTGCCAGCAGCCCCCCCGCGGGAGGGCACGAGACCCAGTACTTC,CASSPPAGGHETQYF
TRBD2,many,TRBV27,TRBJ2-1,TGTGCCAGCAGTCGGGACTATTTTAATGAGCAGTTCTTC,CASSRDYFNEQFF
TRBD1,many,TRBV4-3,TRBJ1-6,TGCGCCAGCAGTGACAGGGGCGTTTCACCCCTCCACTTT,CASSDRGVSPLHF
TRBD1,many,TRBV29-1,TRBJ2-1,TGCAGCGTTGACAAGACAGGGGCGGACTACAATGAGCAGTTCTTC,CSVDKTGADYNEQFF
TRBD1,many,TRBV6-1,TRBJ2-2,TGTGCCAGCACCCCTACAGGGGGCACCGGGGAGCTGTTTTTT,CASTPTGGTGELFF
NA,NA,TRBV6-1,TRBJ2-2,TGTGCCAGCAGACCGGGGGAATACACCGGGGAGCTGTTTTTT,CASRPGEYTGELFF
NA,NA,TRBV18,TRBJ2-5,TGTGCCAGCTCACCACAGCACCTGAAGGGAACCCAGTACTTC,CASSPQHLKGTQYF
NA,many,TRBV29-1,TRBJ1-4,TGCAGCGGCCGGCCTGCGGGGAGTGAAAAACTGTTTTTT,CSGRPAGSEKLFF
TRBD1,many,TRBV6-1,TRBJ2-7,TGTGCCAGCAGCTCCCCTTTATCGACAGGGGGGACCTACGAGCAGTACTTC,CASSSPLSTGGTYEQYF
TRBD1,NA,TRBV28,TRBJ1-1,TGTGCCAGCAGTTATACCTCAGGGGGAGCGGGAATGAACACTGAAGCTTTCTTT,CASSYTSGGAGMNTEAFF
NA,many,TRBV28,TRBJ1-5,TGTGCCAGCAGTTTCCCTCCGGGACGGCATTATAGCAATCAGCCCCAGCATTTT,CASSFPPGRHYSNQPQHF
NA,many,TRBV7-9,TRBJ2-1,TGTGCCAGCAGCCCACGGCCGGGGGACTCCTACAATGAGCAGTTCTTC,CASSPRPGDSYNEQFF
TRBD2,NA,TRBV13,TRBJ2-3,TGTGCCAGCAGCTCAGAGGGGACTAGCGGGGCGGTGGATACGCAGTATTTT,CASSSEGTSGAVDTQYF
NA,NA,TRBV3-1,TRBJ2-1,TGTGCCAGCAGCCGGGGAGTCTTTAATGAGCAGTTCTTC,CASSRGVFNEQFF
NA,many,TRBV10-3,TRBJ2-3,TGTGCCATCAAGGAGCCGGAAGATACGCAGTATTTT,CAIKEPEDTQYF
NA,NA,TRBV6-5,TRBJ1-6,TGTGCCAGCAGTTACGGCCCAAGCTCCTATAATTCACCCCTCCACTTT,CASSYGPSSYNSPLHF
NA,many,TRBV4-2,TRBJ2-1,TGTGCCAGCAGCCAAGAAGAGAAATCCTACAATGAGCAGTTCTTC,CASSQEEKSYNEQFF
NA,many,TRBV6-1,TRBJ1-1,TGTGCCAGCAGCCGACGGGAAAGGAACACTGAAGCTTTCTTT,CASSRRERNTEAFF
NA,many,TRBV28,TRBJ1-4,TGTGCCAGCACCCCGGGGGGGAGAATTGAAAAACTGTTTTTT,CASTPGGRIEKLFF
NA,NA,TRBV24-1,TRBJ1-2,TGTGCCACCAGCGTCGAGGCACCCGGAGACGCCTTC,CATSVEAPGDAF
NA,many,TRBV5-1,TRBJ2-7,TGCGCCAGCAGCTTGTCCCCGGATGGAACCTACGAGCAGTACTTC,CASSLSPDGTYEQYF
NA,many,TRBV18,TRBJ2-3,TGTGCCAGCTCACCAGGGGCTTCCCCTCGACCCGGCACAGATACGCAGTATTTT,CASSPGASPRPGTDTQYF